This T cell receptor beta chain was obtained from a study of blood T cells in healthy people across ages. Details on this clonotype: Its antigen is unknown.

The CDR3 covers 13 residues. CDR1 and CDR2 from the germline V gene are SQVTM and ANQGSEA. V lost 6 bases to trimming and J lost 5 bases, with 16 bases between them. The study recruited healthy Caucasian donors from Russia who were aged about 6 to 90. PCR was performed a second time for roughly 6 to 12 cycles using a sample-barcoded 5' primer and a J-beta primer mix. Each cDNA molecule was tagged by a template-switch adaptor with 12 random nucleotides. TCRdb independently ran MiXCR on the 5' RACE reads; one entry per CDR3 protein. This sample has approximately 600,000 distinct CDR3 sequences, with roughly 58% found just once. Study-level findings and limits: It was found that TCR beta diversity correlated strongly with the percentage of naive T cells. Expanded clonotype changes were possibly confounded by unknown donor CMV status.

This TCR was recovered from a man aged 55 to 70 in good health. The sequenced sample consisted of blood. This chain joins TRBV29-1 and TRBJ2-5, with unresolved D. CDR3 amino acids: CSVADTEGETQYF. In DNA form, the CDR3 reads TGCAGCGTCGCCGACACCGAAGGGGAGACCCAGTACTTC. Full variable domain (rest looked up from reference TRBV29-1 and TRBJ2-5): SAVISQKPSRDICQRGTSLTIQCQVDSQVTMMFWYRQQPGQSLTLIATANQGSEATYESGFVIDKFPISRPNLTFSTLTVSNMSPEDSSIYLCSVADTEGETQYFGPGTRLLVL.